The present TCR beta chain was sequenced within a study of radiation and T cells in renal cell carcinoma. The time point was: baseline pretreatment blood. Specified treatment: 15 Gy SBRT to primary tumor, nephrectomy 4 weeks later. Assay: immunoSEQ multiplex PCR; the TCRdb copy retains only in-frame clones and omits some. The sample shows about 95,000 clones, 75% to 90% of them seen only once. The TCR sequence derives from a man aged 45-60 years with renal cell carcinoma. Sequenced here: blood, sampled from a patient whose treatment included radiotherapy and nephrectomy.

The CDR3 is CASSSLAGGGNEQFF. For the CDR3, the DNA is TGCGCCAGCAGCTCGCTAGCGGGCGGCGGGAATGAGCAGTTCTTC. V and J are TRBV5-1 and TRBJ2-1; TRBD2 matches at 8 bases. CDR3 length: 15 residues. J was trimmed by 7 bases and V by 3 bases; bases with no gene match: 9. CDR1 and CDR2 from the germline V gene are SGHRS and YFSETQ. Filled out from reference TRBV5-1 and TRBJ2-1, the complete variable domain reads KAGVTQTPRYLIKTRGQQVTLSCSPISGHRSVSWYQQTPGQGLQFLFEYFSETQRNKGNFPGRFSGRQFSNSRSEMNVSTLELGDSALYLCASSSLAGGGNEQFFGPGTRLTVL.